The 17 T cell receptor beta chains reported below all come from one sample, sequenced in a study of shared clonotypes between healthy human individuals. Profiling relied on immunoSEQ multiplex PCR, and the TCRdb table lists in-frame clones only, not all of them. The sample lists 2 million to 2.5 million clones, 80% to 95% occurring once. Sequencing was done on a sample of naive CD4+ T cells from PBMCs. Described subset: CD45RA+ positively selected. These TCRs come from a man aged 18 to 29 in good health. Some clones in this sample may be carry-over from other donors' samples.

This rearrangement joins TRBV28 to TRBJ2-7; D is perhaps TRBD1 or TRBD2 (5 bases each). Germline CDR1 reads MDHEN; CDR2 reads SYDVKM. The V end lost 5 bases, the J end lost 2 bases, and 13 bases lay between the germline ends. This CDR3 region has 14 residues. This chain's CDR3 is CASSPWDAAYEQYF. Written as DNA, the CDR3 is TGTGCCAGCAGTCCATGGGACGCCGCCTACGAGCAGTACTTC.

This clone was recorded only once. The chain has TRBV5-1 and TRBJ2-1; 10 bases are a match to TRBD1. CDR3 size: 15 residues. V gave up 0 bases and J gave up 9 bases; unmatched junction bases: 6. The germline V gene encodes CDR1 SGHRS and CDR2 YFSETQ. CDR3 amino acids: CASSLGLTGGGEQFF. The CDR3 nucleotides are TGCGCCAGCAGCTTGGGATTGACAGGGGGCGGTGAGCAGTTCTTC.

The V and J genes are TRBV19 and TRBJ1-2; D call uncertain. Trimming left V 3 bases short and J 1 base short, with 9 bases between. This CDR3 has 14 residues. Looked up from germline, CDR1 is LNHDA and CDR2 is SQIVND (reference sequence). The CDR3 loop is CASSMERSNYGYTF. CDR3 sequence (DNA): TGTGCCAGTAGTATGGAACGGAGTAACTATGGCTACACCTTC.

This clone was seen only a few times. J is TRBJ2-2 and V is TRBV6-1; 8 bases map to TRBD1. Per the germline V gene, CDR1 is MNHNS and CDR2 is SASEGT. This CDR3 has 14 residues. The V segment lost 6 bases and the J segment 8 bases; nucleotides outside the gene matches: 8. The CDR3 coding sequence is TGTGCCAGCAGAAGGGACAGGTCCGATGGGGAGCTGTTTTTT. This codes for CASRRDRSDGELFF.

V usage is TRBV27 and J usage is TRBJ1-4, with D unclear. Trimming removed 3 bases from V and 6 bases from J, with 20 bases in between. CDR1 is MNHEY, CDR2 SMNVEV, per germline (reference sequence). The CDR3 consists of 17 residues. The CDR3 region has the DNA TGTGCCAGCAGTTTGAATCCCTCGTCAGAGGGTGATGAAAAACTGTTTTTT. Translated: CASSLNPSSEGDEKLFF.

This clone appeared a single time. The chain recombines TRBV5-8 with TRBJ2-7; D is undetermined. CDR3 length equals 14 residues. Looked up from germline, CDR1 is SGHTS and CDR2 is YDEGEE. V lost 1 base and J lost 5, with 13 bases in between. CDR3 amino acids: CASSLRRVSDEQYF. The CDR3 region has the DNA TGTGCCAGCAGCTTGCGAAGGGTGAGTGACGAGCAGTACTTC.

The V call is TRBV30, the J call TRBJ2-6, with a possible D match to TRBD2 (6 bases). This CDR3 comprises 16 residues. V lost 5 bases and J 0 bases, leaving 14 bases between the germline ends. Germline V gives CDR1 GTSNPN, CDR2 SVGIG (reference sequence). The CDR3 loop reads CAWGGLLFSGANVLTF. Written as DNA, the CDR3 is TGTGCCTGGGGGGGACTGCTATTCTCTGGGGCCAACGTCCTGACTTTC.

The chain joins TRBV7-3 to TRBJ2-1; a possible D gene is TRBD2 (6 bases). Germline V lookup: CDR1 SGHTA, CDR2 FQGTGA. CDR3 length equals 13 residues. The germline V and J ends were trimmed by 5 bases and 5 bases, with 10 bases remaining between them. The CDR3 spells CASSPRTNNEQFF. CDR3 sequence (DNA): TGTGCCAGCAGCCCTCGGACTAACAATGAGCAGTTCTTC.

This clone was seen a single time. The chain joins TRBV28 to TRBJ1-3; 7 bases fit TRBD1. CDR3 length equals 15 residues. V dropped 4 bases and J dropped 3; count of bases not matched to a gene: 6. CDR1 and CDR2 (germline): MDHEN, SYDVKM. CDR3 nucleotide sequence: TGTGCCAGCAGTTGGACAGGTAGCCATGGAAACACCATATATTTT. It is translated as CASSWTGSHGNTIYF. The complete variable domain, with remaining parts taken from reference TRBV28 and TRBJ1-3, reads DVKVTQSSRYLVKRTGEKVFLECVQDMDHENMFWYRQDPGLGLRLIYFSYDVKMKEKGDIPEGYSVSREKKERFSLILESASTNQTSMYLCASSWTGSHGNTIYFGEGSWLTVV.

This chain connects TRBV28 to TRBJ2-7, with unresolved D. The CDR3 has 12 residues. The ends were cut back, 6 bases at V and 7 bases at J, with 13 bases in the middle. Germline V gives CDR1 MDHEN, CDR2 SYDVKM. CDR3 coding DNA: TGTGCCAGCAGACAGACCCTAGGGGAGCAGTACTTC. Translated, it gives CASRQTLGEQYF. The whole variable domain, filled in from reference TRBV28 and TRBJ2-7, reads DVKVTQSSRYLVKRTGEKVFLECVQDMDHENMFWYRQDPGLGLRLIYFSYDVKMKEKGDIPEGYSVSREKKERFSLILESASTNQTSMYLCASRQTLGEQYFGPGTRLTVT.

V is TRBV19 and J is TRBJ1-4, with D unresolved. V was pared by 9 bases and J by 7 bases, with 27 bases between. The CDR3 is 17 residues long. Germline V gives CDR1 LNHDA, CDR2 SQIVND (reference sequence). This CDR3 reads CASKLGATNLGGEKLFF. The DNA for the CDR3 is TGTGCCAGCAAGTTGGGTGCGACAAACCTTGGTGGTGAAAAACTGTTTTTT.

V gene TRBV28 combines with J gene TRBJ2-5; 7 bases are shared with TRBD2. J was trimmed by 7 bases and V by 5 bases; bases with no gene match: 10. This CDR3 contains 14 residues. Per germline, CDR1 MDHEN and CDR2 SYDVKM. The chain's CDR3 is CASSLKRGKWTQYF. CDR3 sequence (DNA): TGTGCCAGCAGTCTTAAGCGGGGAAAGTGGACCCAGTACTTC.

The chain is built from TRBV19 and TRBJ1-2, with a tentative D call TRBD1 (5 bases). Germline V gene lookup returns CDR1 LNHDA and CDR2 SQIVND (reference sequence). V was trimmed by 5 bases and J by 4 bases, leaving 14 bases between them. This CDR3 comprises 14 residues. CDR3 in amino acids: CASSRGGSVYGYTF. The DNA for the CDR3 is TGTGCCAGTAGTCGGGGGGGGTCGGTCTATGGCTACACCTTC.

V and J are TRBV28 and TRBJ2-7; D is unresolved. The CDR3 totals 12 residues. Between the trimmed V and J ends, which lost 1 base and 7 bases, there was a span of 8 bases. The germline V gene has CDR1 MDHEN and CDR2 SYDVKM. This chain's CDR3 is CASSLYLVEQYF. CDR3 sequence (DNA): TGTGCCAGCAGTTTATATTTGGTTGAGCAGTACTTC. Combining the CDR3 with reference TRBV28 and TRBJ2-7 gives the whole variable domain DVKVTQSSRYLVKRTGEKVFLECVQDMDHENMFWYRQDPGLGLRLIYFSYDVKMKEKGDIPEGYSVSREKKERFSLILESASTNQTSMYLCASSLYLVEQYFGPGTRLTVT.

The chain combines TRBV7-2 with TRBJ2-2; D tentatively reads TRBD1 or TRBD2 (6 bases each). Germline V gives CDR1 SGHTA, CDR2 FQGNSA. The CDR3 is 15 residues long. Trimming left V 5 bases short and J 4 bases short, with 14 bases between. The CDR3 DNA follows: TGTGCCAGCAGCCCCATCCGGGGGCTCACCGGGGAGCTGTTTTTT. Translated, it gives CASSPIRGLTGELFF.

Comment on this clone: The same CDR3 also results from other DNA sequences found in this sample. The V gene is TRBV6-5, the J gene TRBJ2-7; D not certain. Between the trimmed V and J ends, which lost 0 bases and 6 bases, there was a span of 3 bases. The germline gives CDR1 MNHEY, CDR2 SVGAGI. CDR3 size: 11 residues. CDR3 loop: CASSYSGEQYF. The CDR3 DNA follows: TGTGCCAGCAGTTACTCGGGCGAGCAGTACTTC.

J is TRBJ2-1 and V is TRBV11-2; the D is unclear. Trimming cost V 5 bases and J 12 bases, with 14 bases left between them. This CDR3 has 12 residues. The germline gives CDR1 SGHAT, CDR2 FQNNGV. CDR3 in DNA: TGTGCCAGCAGCCTTATCCCACAGCCGCAGTTCTTC. This encodes CASSLIPQPQFF.